The clone carrying this T cell receptor beta chain turned up a few times. Its antigen is unidentified. These data come from a study of T cell repertoires in cytomegalovirus infection. Study results and caveats: Using cumulative public TCR beta family frequency, the authors identified those who carried CMV together with the relevant HLA. CMV-specific HLA-C-restricted TCR beta clonotypes dominated the ex vivo response.

TCRdb called the reads again in MiXCR, with one record for every CDR3 protein. The repertoire holds around 130,000 distinct CDR3 sequences, with roughly 9% as singletons. The CDR3 has 13 residues. Per germline, CDR1 SQVTM and CDR2 ANQGSEA. V was clipped by 8 bases and J by 1 base, with 13 bases between them. The specimen was PBMCs. This chain uses TRBV29-1 with TRBJ2-3; D is uncertain. The TCR sequence derives from a human donor in good health (CMV status not recorded). Some clones in this sample may be carry-over from other donors' samples. This chain's CDR3 is CSIRTPGTDTQYF. In DNA form, the CDR3 reads TGCAGCATTCGGACCCCGGGCACAGATACGCAGTATTTT.